What follows are 4 T cell receptor beta chains derived from one specimen sequenced in a study of Graves' ophthalmopathy and Graves' hyperthyroidism. Using RNA transcripts, the TCR beta CDR3 regions were amplified. RT-PCR in the first round used HTBI primers; a second-round multiplex PCR followed. TCRdb processed the multiplex PCR reads anew with MiXCR; each CDR3 protein has one entry. The sample includes under 250,000 distinct CDR3 sequences, about 22% seen only once; the top ten take roughly 42%. Sequenced input: peripheral blood. The receptors originated from a woman in her fifties or sixties with Graves' ophthalmopathy.

The table lists this clonotype with many counts. The chain links TRBV5-1 to TRBJ2-7; D possibly corresponds to TRBD1 (6 bases). Germline V gene sequence: CDR1 SGHRS, CDR2 YFSETQ. This CDR3 spans 15 amino acids. Trimming stripped 5 bases from V and 2 bases from J, with 17 bases between. The CDR3, as DNA: TGCGCCAGCAGTATACTCCAGGGGAGAACCTACGAGCAGTACTTC. The encoded protein is CASSILQGRTYEQYF.

This clonotype was detected many times. The V call is TRBV7-6, the J call TRBJ2-5; possibly TRBD2 for D (5 bases). The CDR3 extends over 12 amino acids. Trimming stripped 3 bases from V and 5 bases from J, with 7 bases between. Germline CDR1 SGHVS, CDR2 FNYEAQ. The CDR3 sequence: CASSFWRETQYF. The CDR3 bases are TGTGCCAGCAGCTTCTGGAGGGAGACCCAGTACTTC.

This clonotype was seen many times. V gene TRBV20-1 combines with J gene TRBJ2-7, with D possibly TRBD2 on 6 matching bases. Trimming shortened V by 3 bases and J by 3 bases, and 15 bases separated the two germline ends. CDR3 length: 14 amino acids. Germline loops: CDR1 DFQATT, CDR2 SNEGSKA (reference sequence). This chain's CDR3 is CSASLLAENYEQYF. CDR3 in DNA: TGCAGTGCTAGTCTGTTAGCGGAGAACTACGAGCAGTACTTC.

Many counts were recorded for this clonotype. The J gene is TRBJ2-2, the V gene TRBV11-2, with D perhaps matching TRBD1 (6 bases). CDR1 is SGHAT and CDR2 is FQNNGV in the germline V gene. V was pared by 5 bases and J by 2 bases, with 12 bases between. This CDR3 has 15 residues. The CDR3 loop is CASSGPGTNTGELFF. The CDR3 coding sequence is TGTGCCAGCAGCGGACCCGGGACAAACACCGGGGAGCTGTTTTTT.